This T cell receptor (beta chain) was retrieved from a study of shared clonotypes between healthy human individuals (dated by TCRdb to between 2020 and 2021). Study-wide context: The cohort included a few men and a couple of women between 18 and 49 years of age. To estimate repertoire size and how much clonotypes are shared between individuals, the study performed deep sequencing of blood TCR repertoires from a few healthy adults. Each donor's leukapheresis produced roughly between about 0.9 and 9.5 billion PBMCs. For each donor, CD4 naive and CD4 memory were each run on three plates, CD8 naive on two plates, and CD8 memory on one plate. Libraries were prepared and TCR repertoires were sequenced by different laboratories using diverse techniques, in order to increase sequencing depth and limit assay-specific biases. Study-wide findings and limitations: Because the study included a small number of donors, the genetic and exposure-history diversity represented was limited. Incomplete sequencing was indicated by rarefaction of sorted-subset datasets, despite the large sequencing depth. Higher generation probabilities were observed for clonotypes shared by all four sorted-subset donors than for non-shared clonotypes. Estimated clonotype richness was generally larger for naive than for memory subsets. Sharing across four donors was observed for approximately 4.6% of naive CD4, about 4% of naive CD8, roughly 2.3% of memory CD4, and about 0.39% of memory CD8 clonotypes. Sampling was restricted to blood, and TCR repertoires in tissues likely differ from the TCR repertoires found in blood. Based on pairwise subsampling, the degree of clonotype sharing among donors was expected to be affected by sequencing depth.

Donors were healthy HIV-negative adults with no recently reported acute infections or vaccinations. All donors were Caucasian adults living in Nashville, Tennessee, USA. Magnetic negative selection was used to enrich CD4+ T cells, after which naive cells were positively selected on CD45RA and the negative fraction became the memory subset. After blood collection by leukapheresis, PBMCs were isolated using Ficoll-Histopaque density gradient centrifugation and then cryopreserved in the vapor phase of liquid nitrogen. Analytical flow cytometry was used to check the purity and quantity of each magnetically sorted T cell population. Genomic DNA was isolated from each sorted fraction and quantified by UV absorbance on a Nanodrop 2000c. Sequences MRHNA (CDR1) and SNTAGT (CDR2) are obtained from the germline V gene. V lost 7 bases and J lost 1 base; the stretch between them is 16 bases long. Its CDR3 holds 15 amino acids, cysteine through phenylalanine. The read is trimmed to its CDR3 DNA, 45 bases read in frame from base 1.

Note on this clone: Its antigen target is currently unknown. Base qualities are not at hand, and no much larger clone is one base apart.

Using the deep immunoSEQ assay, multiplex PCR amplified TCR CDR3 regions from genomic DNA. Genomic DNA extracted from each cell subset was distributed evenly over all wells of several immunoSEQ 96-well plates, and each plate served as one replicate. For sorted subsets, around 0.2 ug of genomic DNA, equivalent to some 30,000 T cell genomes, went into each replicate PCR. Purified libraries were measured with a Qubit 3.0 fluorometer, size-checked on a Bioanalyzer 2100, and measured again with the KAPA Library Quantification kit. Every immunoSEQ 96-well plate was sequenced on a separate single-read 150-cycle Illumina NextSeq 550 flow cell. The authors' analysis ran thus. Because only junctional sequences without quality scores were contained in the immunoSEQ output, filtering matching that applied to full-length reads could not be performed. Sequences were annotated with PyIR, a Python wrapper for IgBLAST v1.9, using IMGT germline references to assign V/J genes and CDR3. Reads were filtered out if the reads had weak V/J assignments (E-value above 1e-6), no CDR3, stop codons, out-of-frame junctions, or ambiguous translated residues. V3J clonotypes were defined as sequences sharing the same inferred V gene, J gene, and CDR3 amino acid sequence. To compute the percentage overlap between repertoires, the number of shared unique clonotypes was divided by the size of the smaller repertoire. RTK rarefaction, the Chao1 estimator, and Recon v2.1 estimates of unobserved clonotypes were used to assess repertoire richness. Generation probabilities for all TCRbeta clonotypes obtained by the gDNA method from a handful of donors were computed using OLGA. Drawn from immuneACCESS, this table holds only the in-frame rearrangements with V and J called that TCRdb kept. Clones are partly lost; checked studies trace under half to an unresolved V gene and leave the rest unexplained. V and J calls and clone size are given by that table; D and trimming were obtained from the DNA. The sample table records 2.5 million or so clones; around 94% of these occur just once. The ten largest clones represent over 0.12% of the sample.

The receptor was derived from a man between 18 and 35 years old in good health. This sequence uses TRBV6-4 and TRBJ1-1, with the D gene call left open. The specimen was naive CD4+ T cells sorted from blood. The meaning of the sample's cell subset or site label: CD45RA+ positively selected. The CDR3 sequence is CASTGGPRPNTEAFF. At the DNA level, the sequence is TGTGCCAGCACCGGAGGACCTAGACCGAACACTGAAGCTTTCTTT.